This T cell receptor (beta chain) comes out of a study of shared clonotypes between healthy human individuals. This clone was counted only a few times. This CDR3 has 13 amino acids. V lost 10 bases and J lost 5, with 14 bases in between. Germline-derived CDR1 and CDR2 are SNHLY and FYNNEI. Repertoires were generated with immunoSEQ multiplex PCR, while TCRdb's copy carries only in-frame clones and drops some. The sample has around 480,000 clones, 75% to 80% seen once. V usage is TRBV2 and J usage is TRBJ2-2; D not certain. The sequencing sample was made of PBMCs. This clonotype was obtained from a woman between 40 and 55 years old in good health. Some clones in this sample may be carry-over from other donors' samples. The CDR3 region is CATRYFQTGELFF. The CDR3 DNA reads TGTGCCACCCGGTACTTCCAGACCGGGGAGCTGTTTTTT.